This T cell receptor delta chain was documented in a study of Vδ1+ human thymocytes. Germline V CDR1 and CDR2: TSWWSYY, QGS. The CDR3 runs to 20 residues. V shed 0 bases, J shed 4 bases, and the junction held 15 bases outside the gene matches. Notes on this clone: Its antigen is as yet unknown. The same CDR3 arises from other DNA sequences in this sample as well.

Regarding the study as a whole: Thymic delta-chain repertoires held roughly 20% Vdelta2 sequences and few Vdelta3, despite high sort purity. Thymic TRG and TRD repertoires appeared highly polyclonal, with Gaussian CDR3 length distributions.

RNA was extracted from the cells and then reverse transcribed. Pooled V-gene forward primers with one constant-region reverse primer generated the CDR3 amplicons by multiplex PCR. TCRdb re-called clones from the multiplex PCR reads using CATT. The data show about 27,000 delta-chain clones, less than 30% seen once. The chain carries TRDV1 and TRDJ1; 12 bases agree with TRDD3. The sample taken for sequencing was Vdelta1+ gamma-delta thymocytes from the thymus. Described subset: FACS-sorted CD3+ TCRalphabeta- TCRVdelta1+ TCRVdelta2- thymocytes. This TCR was recovered from a boy in the first two years of life who had congenital heart surgery. The CDR3: CALGELVHVKLGDTDDKLIF. Here the CDR3 DNA reads TGTGCTCTTGGGGAACTCGTCCACGTAAAGCTGGGGGATACGGACGATAAACTCATCTTT.